Reported below is one T cell receptor beta chain. The sample belongs to a study of human T cells and chemical hapten exposure. Regarding time point: patch test 1, 2 weeks after DPC sensitization. Treatment here: therapeutic diphenylcyclopropenone sensitization with weekly scalp DPC. The CDR3 has 17 amino acids. V dropped 5 bases and J dropped 10; count of bases not matched to a gene: 17. Germline assignment: CDR1 MNHEY and CDR2 SVGAGI. TCRdb itself ran the RACE reads through MiXCR, one entry per CDR3 protein. The sample includes a few hundred thousand distinct CDR3 sequences, around 5% of them seen just once.

Specimen: whole blood, collected in connection with sensitization to the hapten diphenylcyclopropenone (DPC). This receptor was taken from a woman aged 45 to 65 with alopecia areata. Some clones in this sample may be carry-over from other donors' samples. The chain carries TRBV6-5 and TRBJ2-1; 10 bases match TRBD2. The CDR3 is CASSNPLSGRALWEQFF. CDR3 sequence (DNA): TGTGCCAGCAGTAACCCCCTGAGCGGGAGGGCTTTGTGGGAGCAGTTCTTC.